The 29 T cell receptor beta chains reported below all come from one sample, sequenced in a study of blood T cell repertoires in COVID-19. Here immunoSEQ multiplex PCR was the method, and the copy in TCRdb shows in-frame clones only, minus some. The data contain 89,000 or so clones, around 89% of them singletons. Sequenced sample: peripheral blood. These receptors were taken from a man in his fifties or sixties with COVID-19, enrolled during active disease.

This rearrangement joins TRBV24-1 to TRBJ1-2; 9 bases are a match to TRBD1. The germline gives CDR1 KGHDR, CDR2 SFDVKD. The trim removed 4 bases at V and 4 bases at J, leaving 12 bases unmatched. The CDR3 covers 17 residues. CDR3 loop: CATSDRTGEGGTYGYTF. The DNA of the CDR3 is TGTGCCACCAGTGACCGGACAGGGGAGGGAGGGACCTATGGCTACACCTTC.

The CDR3, as DNA: TGCAGTGCTAGCGGTCAAGAGACCCAGTACTTC. It encodes CSASGQETQYF. The rearrangement uses TRBV20-1 and TRBJ2-5, with D uncertain. Trimming removed 3 bases at V and 2 bases at J, with 4 bases between. The CDR3 extends over 11 amino acids. The germline CDR1 and CDR2 sequences are DFQATT and SNEGSKA (reference sequence).

V gene TRBV6-5 combines with J gene TRBJ1-5; no clear D. V gave up 6 bases and J gave up 7 bases, with 16 bases separating them. The germline V gene has CDR1 MNHEY and CDR2 SVGAGI. The CDR3 totals 14 residues. This CDR3 is CASSPPGDWQPQHF. The CDR3 DNA follows: TGTGCCAGCAGCCCCCCGGGTGACTGGCAGCCCCAGCATTTT.

CDR3 DNA sequence: TGTGCCAGCAGCCAAGAGCGTTTCACCGGGGAGCTGTTTTTT. This sequence encodes CASSQERFTGELFF. The genes are TRBV14 and TRBJ2-2, with no clear D. Between the trimmed V and J ends, which lost 0 bases and 4 bases, there was a span of 6 bases. Germline loops: CDR1 SGHDN, CDR2 FVKESK. The CDR3 runs 14 residues.

The V call is TRBV4-1, the J call TRBJ1-4, with D possibly TRBD1 on 5 matching bases. Germline V lookup: CDR1 MGHRA, CDR2 YSYEKL. Trimming cost V 4 bases and J 5 bases, with 11 bases left between them. The CDR3 is made up of 14 amino acids. The CDR3 coding sequence is TGCGCCAGCAGCCGGGACTGGGCGAATGAAAAACTGTTTTTT. This sequence encodes CASSRDWANEKLFF.

V is TRBV7-9 and J is TRBJ1-1; 7 positions agree with TRBD1. The germline CDR1 and CDR2 sequences are SEHNR and FQNEAQ (reference sequence). V shed 4 bases and J 4 bases; nucleotides not matched to a gene: 6. The CDR3 is made up of 14 amino acids. This CDR3 reads CASSSRQGSTEAFF. The CDR3 DNA follows: TGTGCCAGCAGCTCCCGACAGGGATCCACTGAAGCTTTCTTT.

This chain joins TRBV2 and TRBJ2-3; D is unresolved. Trimming stripped 7 bases from V and 6 bases from J, with 17 bases between. The CDR3 runs to 14 residues. The germline V gene has CDR1 SNHLY and CDR2 FYNNEI. This CDR3 reads CASTMTAFDDTQYF. The CDR3 bases are TGTGCCAGCACTATGACTGCTTTTGACGATACGCAGTATTTT.

The chain recombines TRBV19 with TRBJ2-2; 8 bases agree with TRBD2. J was trimmed by 7 bases and V by 6 bases; bases with no gene match: 4. The CDR3 contains 13 residues. Germline V lookup: CDR1 LNHDA, CDR2 SQIVND (reference sequence). The CDR3 sequence: CASSGGAGGELFF. For the CDR3, the DNA is TGTGCCAGTAGCGGGGGGGCTGGCGGGGAGCTGTTTTTT.

The rearrangement uses TRBV7-2 and TRBJ2-1; the match to TRBD2 covers 12 bases. The germline gives CDR1 SGHTA, CDR2 FQGNSA. The V segment lost 0 bases and the J segment 1 base; nucleotides outside the gene matches: 13. The CDR3 contains 21 residues. The chain's CDR3 is CASSLAPLAGGPLGSYNEQFF. The DNA of the CDR3 is TGTGCCAGCAGCTTAGCCCCCCTAGCGGGGGGGCCCCTAGGATCCTACAATGAGCAGTTCTTC.

V gene TRBV7-2 combines with J gene TRBJ2-1, with 8 bases fitting TRBD1. V was clipped by 5 bases and J by 2 bases; unmatched bases: 5. The CDR3 covers 15 residues. The germline V gene encodes CDR1 SGHTA and CDR2 FQGNSA. CDR3 bases: TGTGCCAGCAGCCCTGACAGGGGCCCCTACAATGAGCAGTTCTTC. Protein: CASSPDRGPYNEQFF.

The chain joins TRBV30 to TRBJ1-1; possibly TRBD1 for D (5 bases). Germline V lookup: CDR1 GTSNPN, CDR2 SVGIG (reference sequence). The CDR3 spans 16 residues. V was trimmed by 4 bases and J by 0 bases, leaving 18 bases between them. The CDR3 nucleotides read TGTGCCTGGACGGTACAGGTCCAGGATTTGAACACTGAAGCTTTCTTT. As protein: CAWTVQVQDLNTEAFF. The full variable domain, completed using reference TRBV30 and TRBJ1-1, is SQTIHQWPATLVQPVGSPLSLECTVEGTSNPNLYWYRQAAGRGLQLLFYSVGIGQISSEVPQNLSASRPQDRQFILSSKKLLLSDSGFYLCAWTVQVQDLNTEAFFGQGTRLTVV.

The chain has TRBV28 and TRBJ1-2; TRBD1 matches at 10 bases. V was pared by 8 bases and J by 0 bases, with 6 bases of the junction left unmatched. CDR3 length: 15 amino acids. Germline V gives CDR1 MDHEN, CDR2 SYDVKM. Written as DNA, the CDR3 is TGTGCCAGCCGGGACAGGGGTTTTTCTAACTATGGCTACACCTTC. This encodes CASRDRGFSNYGYTF.

The V gene is TRBV2, the J gene TRBJ2-1; 8 positions agree with TRBD1. In germline, CDR1 is SNHLY, CDR2 FYNNEI. V gave up 7 bases and J gave up 2 bases; unmatched junction bases: 1. This CDR3 spans 13 amino acids. CDR3 nucleotides: TGTGCCAGCAAACAGGGGGCCTACAATGAGCAGTTCTTC. Protein: CASKQGAYNEQFF.

The chain recombines TRBV5-4 with TRBJ1-1; D possibly corresponds to TRBD1 (5 bases). The CDR3 is made up of 15 amino acids. Deletions cut 0 bases from V and 1 base from J, with 10 bases between. Germline V gene lookup returns CDR1 SGHNT and CDR2 YYREEE (reference sequence). CDR3 in amino acids: CASSLAGMRNTEAFF. DNA for the CDR3: TGTGCCAGCAGCTTGGCAGGGATGAGGAACACTGAAGCTTTCTTT.

The genes are TRBV24-1 and TRBJ1-1, with unresolved D. Germline V lookup: CDR1 KGHDR, CDR2 SFDVKD. This CDR3 has 14 residues. With 3 bases removed from V and 1 base from J, the gap between germline ends came to 8 bases. CDR3 residues: CATSDNGPNTEAFF. Here the CDR3 DNA reads TGTGCCACCAGTGATAATGGCCCGAACACTGAAGCTTTCTTT.

This clone showed up just a few times. The genes are TRBV6-2 or TRBV6-3 and TRBJ1-2, with 12 bases matching TRBD1. V was pared by 6 bases and J by 4 bases, with 6 bases of the junction left unmatched. The germline V gene has CDR1 MNHEY and CDR2 SVGEGT. The CDR3 sequence is 15 residues long. In DNA form, the CDR3 reads TGTGCCAGCAGCGACCGGGACAGGGGGCCCTATGGCTACACCTTC. Its translation: CASSDRDRGPYGYTF.

The DNA of the CDR3 is TGTGCCAGTAGTTCAGACGGGACAGCTGGAAACACCATATATTTT. Protein product: CASSSDGTAGNTIYF. The chain uses TRBV19 and TRBJ1-3; TRBD1 agrees at 7 bases. With V trimmed by 5 bases and J by 2 bases, 6 bases remained unmatched. This CDR3 spans 15 amino acids. Germline V gives CDR1 LNHDA, CDR2 SQIVND (reference sequence).

The chain joins TRBV6-5 to TRBJ1-1; weak D call: TRBD1 (6 bases). Germline values: CDR1 MNHEY, CDR2 SVGAGI. Trimming took 7 bases from V and 6 from J, leaving 21 bases between them. This CDR3 has 15 residues. The CDR3 sequence: CASIITTGYWAEAFF. DNA for the CDR3: TGTGCCAGCATCATTACTACAGGGTATTGGGCTGAAGCTTTCTTT.

The chain recombines TRBV6-5 with TRBJ2-7, with D maybe TRBD1 (7 bases). The V gene's germline CDR1 is MNHEY and CDR2 SVGAGI. V shed 4 bases and J shed 2 bases, with 15 bases lying between them. The CDR3 is 15 amino acids. The CDR3, as DNA: TGTGCCAGCAGTTTGGCGGGACAGCCTCCCTACGAGCAGTACTTC. The encoded protein is CASSLAGQPPYEQYF.

J is TRBJ1-5 and V is TRBV7-2, with D possibly TRBD1 on 6 matching bases. Trimming took 3 bases from V and 4 from J, leaving 13 bases between them. Germline V lookup: CDR1 SGHTA, CDR2 FQGNSA. The CDR3 runs 15 residues. The CDR3: CASSFTQGENQPQHF. The CDR3 DNA sequence: TGTGCCAGCAGCTTTACACAGGGAGAGAATCAGCCCCAGCATTTT.

The chain has TRBV2 and TRBJ2-7; no firm D call. This CDR3 contains 14 residues. CDR1 SNHLY and CDR2 FYNNEI come from the germline V gene. V dropped 6 bases and J dropped 0 bases, with 12 bases sitting between them. The CDR3 DNA follows: TGTGCCAGCAGCCTAGACCGGCGCTCCTACGAGCAGTACTTC. Translating gives CASSLDRRSYEQYF.

This clone is a singleton in its sample. J is TRBJ1-1 and V is TRBV3-1 (or the pseudogene TRBV3-2); 7 bases are shared with TRBD1. Looked up from germline, CDR1 is LGHDT and CDR2 is YNNKEL (reference sequence). Trimming took 1 base from V and 11 from J; bases not matched to a gene: 10. CDR3 length: 14 amino acids. The CDR3 region has the DNA TGTGCCAGCAGCCAAGGGGTAATACAGGGGAAGGCTTTCTTT. Its protein is CASSQGVIQGKAFF.

This clone was seen once. The chain links TRBV10-3 to TRBJ2-1, with 7 bases fitting TRBD1. The CDR3 extends over 15 amino acids. With 0 bases clipped from V and 9 bases from J, the junction kept 8 bases outside the gene matches. Germline CDR1 and CDR2: ENHRY and SYGVKD. CDR3 bases: TGTGCCATCAGTGAGTCAGTAGGGGGCCCGGGTGAGCAGTTCTTC. Translated, it gives CAISESVGGPGEQFF.

This clone was detected once. The chain couples TRBV7-9 to TRBJ2-3, with D perhaps matching TRBD2 (6 bases). The germline V gene encodes CDR1 SEHNR and CDR2 FQNEAQ (reference sequence). The length of the CDR3 is 14 residues. V was cut by 7 bases and J by 0 bases, with 11 bases left in between. CDR3 sequence: CASNIGGSTDTQYF. CDR3 nucleotide sequence: TGTGCCAGCAATATAGGAGGGAGCACAGATACGCAGTATTTT.

The chain is built from TRBV3-1 (or the pseudogene TRBV3-2) and TRBJ1-1; no clear D. Germline loops: CDR1 LGHDT, CDR2 YNNKEL (reference sequence). CDR3 size: 15 residues. V was trimmed by 5 bases and J by 4 bases, leaving 17 bases between them. The CDR3 region is CASSTAWSGTTEAFF. For the CDR3, the DNA is TGTGCCAGCAGCACGGCTTGGTCGGGAACCACTGAAGCTTTCTTT.

Details on this clone: Other DNA sequences from this sample encode an identical CDR3 as well. The V call is TRBV27, the J call TRBJ1-5, with D hard to call. The length of the CDR3 is 14 residues. Trimming left V 2 bases short and J 2 bases short, with 7 bases between. CDR1 and CDR2 from the germline V gene are MNHEY and SMNVEV (reference sequence). DNA for the CDR3: TGTGCCAGCAGTTTAGGTCGGGGCAATCAGCCCCAGCATTTT. Its protein product is CASSLGRGNQPQHF.

In its sample, this clone was seen a few times. The chain has TRBV9 and TRBJ1-1; no reliable D call. The V gene's germline CDR1 is SGDLS and CDR2 YYNGEE. V lost 0 bases and J lost 0, with 3 bases in between. The CDR3 is 13 amino acids. CDR3 sequence reads: CASSVDMNTEAFF. CDR3 nucleotides: TGTGCCAGCAGCGTAGATATGAACACTGAAGCTTTCTTT.

The chain is built from TRBV30 and TRBJ1-5, with 7 nucleotides matching TRBD1. Germline values: CDR1 GTSNPN, CDR2 SVGIG (reference sequence). This CDR3 has 13 amino acids. The V segment lost 2 bases and the J segment 6 bases; nucleotides outside the gene matches: 4. The CDR3 loop reads CAWSIQGTQPQHF. For the CDR3, the DNA is TGTGCCTGGAGTATACAGGGGACTCAGCCCCAGCATTTT.

This clone was detected a few times. The chain has TRBV29-1 and TRBJ1-6; 7 bases fit TRBD1. Trimming removed 6 bases from V and 6 bases from J; junction bases left unmatched: 8. Germline loops: CDR1 SQVTM, CDR2 ANQGSEA. This CDR3 has 14 residues. The CDR3 here is CSVRTGDFNSPLHF. CDR3 bases: TGCAGCGTGCGGACAGGTGACTTTAATTCACCCCTCCACTTT.